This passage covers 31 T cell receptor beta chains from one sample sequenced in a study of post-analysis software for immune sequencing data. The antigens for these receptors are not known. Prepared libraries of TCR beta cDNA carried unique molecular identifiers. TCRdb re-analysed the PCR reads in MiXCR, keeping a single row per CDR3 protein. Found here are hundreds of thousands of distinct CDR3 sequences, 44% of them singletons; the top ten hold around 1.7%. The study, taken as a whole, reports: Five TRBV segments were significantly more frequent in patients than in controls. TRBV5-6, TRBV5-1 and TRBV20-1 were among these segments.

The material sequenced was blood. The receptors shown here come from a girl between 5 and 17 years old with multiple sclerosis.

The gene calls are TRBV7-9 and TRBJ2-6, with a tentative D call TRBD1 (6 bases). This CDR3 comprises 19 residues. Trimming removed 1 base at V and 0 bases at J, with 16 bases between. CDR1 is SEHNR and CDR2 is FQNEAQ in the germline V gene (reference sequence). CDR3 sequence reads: CASSLDALDRHSGANVLTF. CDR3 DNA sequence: TGTGCCAGCAGCTTAGATGCTCTGGACAGACACTCTGGGGCCAACGTCCTGACTTTC.

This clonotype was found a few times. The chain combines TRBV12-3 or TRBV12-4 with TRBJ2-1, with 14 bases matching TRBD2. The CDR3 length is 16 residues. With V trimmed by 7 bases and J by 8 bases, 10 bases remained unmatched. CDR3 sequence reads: CASTMTSGRAGDEQFF. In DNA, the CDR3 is TGTGCCAGCACCATGACTAGCGGGAGGGCCGGGGATGAGCAGTTCTTC.

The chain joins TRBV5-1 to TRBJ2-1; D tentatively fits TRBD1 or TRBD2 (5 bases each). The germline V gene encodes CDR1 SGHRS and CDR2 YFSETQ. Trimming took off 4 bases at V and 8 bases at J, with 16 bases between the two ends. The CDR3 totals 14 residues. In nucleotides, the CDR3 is TGCGCCAGCAGCCTTTTGGGACCCCTCGATGAGCAGTTCTTC. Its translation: CASSLLGPLDEQFF.

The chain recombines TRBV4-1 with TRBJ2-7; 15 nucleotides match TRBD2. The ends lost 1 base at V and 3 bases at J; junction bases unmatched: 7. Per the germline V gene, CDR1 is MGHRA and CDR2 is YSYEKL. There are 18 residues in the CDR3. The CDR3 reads CASSQGRGTSGRYYEQYF. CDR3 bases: TGCGCCAGCAGCCAAGGTAGAGGGACTAGCGGGAGGTACTACGAGCAGTACTTC.

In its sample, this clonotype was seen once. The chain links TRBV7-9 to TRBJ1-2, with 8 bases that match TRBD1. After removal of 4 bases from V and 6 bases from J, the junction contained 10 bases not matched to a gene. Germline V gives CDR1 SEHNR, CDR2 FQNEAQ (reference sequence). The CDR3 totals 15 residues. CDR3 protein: CASSWIQGVEDGYTF. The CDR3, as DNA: TGTGCCAGCAGCTGGATACAGGGGGTAGAAGATGGCTACACCTTC. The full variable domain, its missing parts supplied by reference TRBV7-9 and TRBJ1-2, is DTGVSQNPRHKITKRGQNVTFRCDPISEHNRLYWYRQTLGQGPEFLTYFQNEAQLEKSRLLSDRFSAERPKGSFSTLEIQRTEQGDSAMYLCASSWIQGVEDGYTFGSGTRLTVV.

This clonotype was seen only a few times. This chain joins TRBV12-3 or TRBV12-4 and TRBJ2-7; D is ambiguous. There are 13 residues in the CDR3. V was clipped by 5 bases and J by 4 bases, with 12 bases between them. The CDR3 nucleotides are TGTGCCAGCAGTGAACTGGAAGGGTACGAGCAGTACTTC. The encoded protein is CASSELEGYEQYF.

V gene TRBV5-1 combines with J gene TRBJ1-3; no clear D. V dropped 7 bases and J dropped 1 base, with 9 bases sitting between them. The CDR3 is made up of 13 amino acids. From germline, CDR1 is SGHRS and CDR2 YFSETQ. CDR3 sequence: CASDDGSGNTIYF. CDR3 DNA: TGCGCCAGCGACGACGGATCTGGAAACACCATATATTTT.

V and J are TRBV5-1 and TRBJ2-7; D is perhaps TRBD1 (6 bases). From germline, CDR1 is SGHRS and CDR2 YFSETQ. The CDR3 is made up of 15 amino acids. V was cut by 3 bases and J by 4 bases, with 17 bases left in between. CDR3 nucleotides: TGCGCCAGCAGCTCCCCCTCGGGACATTTATACGAGCAGTACTTC. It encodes CASSSPSGHLYEQYF.

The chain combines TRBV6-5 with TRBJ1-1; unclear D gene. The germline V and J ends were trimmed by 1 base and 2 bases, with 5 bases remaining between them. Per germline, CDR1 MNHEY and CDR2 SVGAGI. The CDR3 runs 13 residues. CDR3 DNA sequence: TGTGCCAGCAGTTACTGGCAAAACACTGAAGCTTTCTTT. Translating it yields CASSYWQNTEAFF.

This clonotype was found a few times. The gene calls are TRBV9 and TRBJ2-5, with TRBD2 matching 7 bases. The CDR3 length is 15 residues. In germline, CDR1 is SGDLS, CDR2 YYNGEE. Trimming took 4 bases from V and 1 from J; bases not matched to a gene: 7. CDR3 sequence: CASSPYGGIQETQYF. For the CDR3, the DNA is TGTGCCAGCAGCCCATACGGGGGGATCCAAGAGACCCAGTACTTC.

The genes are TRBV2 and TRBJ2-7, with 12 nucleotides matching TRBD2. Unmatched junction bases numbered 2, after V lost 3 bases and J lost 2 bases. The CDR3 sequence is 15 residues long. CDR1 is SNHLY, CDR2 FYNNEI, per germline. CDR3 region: CASSEGLAGAYEQYF. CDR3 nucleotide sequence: TGTGCCAGCAGTGAGGGACTAGCGGGCGCCTACGAGCAGTACTTC.

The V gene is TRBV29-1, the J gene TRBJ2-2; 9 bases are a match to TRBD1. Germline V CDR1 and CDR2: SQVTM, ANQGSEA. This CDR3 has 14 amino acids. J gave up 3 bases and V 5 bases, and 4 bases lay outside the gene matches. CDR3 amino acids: CSVRRDRDTGELFF. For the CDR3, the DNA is TGCAGCGTTAGGCGGGACAGGGACACCGGGGAGCTGTTTTTT.

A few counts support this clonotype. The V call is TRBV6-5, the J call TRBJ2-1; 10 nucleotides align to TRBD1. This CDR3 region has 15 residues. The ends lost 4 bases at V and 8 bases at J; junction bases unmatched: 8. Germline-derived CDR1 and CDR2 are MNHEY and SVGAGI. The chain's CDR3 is CASSSQGQGRDEQFF. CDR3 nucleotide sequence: TGTGCCAGCAGTTCCCAGGGACAGGGGCGGGATGAGCAGTTCTTC.

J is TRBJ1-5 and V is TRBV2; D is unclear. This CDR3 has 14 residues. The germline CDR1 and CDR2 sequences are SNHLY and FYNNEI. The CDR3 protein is CAIALTWENQPQHF. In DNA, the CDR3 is TGTGCAATCGCTTTGACCTGGGAGAATCAGCCCCAGCATTTT.

The CDR3 region is CASSFWTGDQVGYGYTF. CDR3 DNA sequence: TGTGCCAGCAGTTTCTGGACAGGGGATCAAGTGGGCTATGGCTACACCTTC. The chain uses TRBV6-5 and TRBJ1-2; 9 bases fit TRBD1. Per germline, CDR1 MNHEY and CDR2 SVGAGI. Trimming cost V 4 bases and J 4 bases; bases outside gene matches: 13. The CDR3 extends over 17 amino acids.

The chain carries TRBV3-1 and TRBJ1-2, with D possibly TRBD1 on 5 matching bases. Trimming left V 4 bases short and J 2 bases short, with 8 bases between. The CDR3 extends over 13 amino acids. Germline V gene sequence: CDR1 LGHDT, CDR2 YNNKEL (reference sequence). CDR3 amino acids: CASSRKGNYGYTF. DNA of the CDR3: TGTGCCAGCAGCCGTAAGGGGAACTATGGCTACACCTTC.

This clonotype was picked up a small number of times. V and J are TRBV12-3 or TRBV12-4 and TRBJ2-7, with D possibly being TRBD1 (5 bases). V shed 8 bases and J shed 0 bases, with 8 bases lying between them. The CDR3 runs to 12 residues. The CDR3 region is CASGAVSYEQYF. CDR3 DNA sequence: TGTGCCAGCGGGGCAGTCTCCTACGAGCAGTACTTC.

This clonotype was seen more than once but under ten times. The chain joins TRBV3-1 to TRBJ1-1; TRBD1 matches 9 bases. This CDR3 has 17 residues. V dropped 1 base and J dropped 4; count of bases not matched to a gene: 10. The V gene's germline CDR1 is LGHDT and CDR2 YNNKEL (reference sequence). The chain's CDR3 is CASSQVPGQGWGTEAFF. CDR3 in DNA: TGTGCCAGCAGCCAAGTCCCAGGACAGGGGTGGGGCACTGAAGCTTTCTTT.

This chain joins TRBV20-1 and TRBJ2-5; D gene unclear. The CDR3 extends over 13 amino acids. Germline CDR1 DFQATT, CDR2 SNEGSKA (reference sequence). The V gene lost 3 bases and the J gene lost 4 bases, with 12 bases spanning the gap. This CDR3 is CSASRATRETQYF. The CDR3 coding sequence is TGCAGTGCTAGTAGGGCGACACGAGAGACCCAGTACTTC.

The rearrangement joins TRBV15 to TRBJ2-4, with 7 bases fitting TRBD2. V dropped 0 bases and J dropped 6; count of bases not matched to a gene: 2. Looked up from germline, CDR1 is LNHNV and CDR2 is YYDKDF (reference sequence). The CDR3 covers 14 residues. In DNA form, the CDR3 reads TGTGCCACCAGCAGAGAAGGGGAGGGAAACATTCAGTACTTC. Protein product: CATSREGEGNIQYF. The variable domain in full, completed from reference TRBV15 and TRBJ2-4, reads DAMVIQNPRYQVTQFGKPVTLSCSQTLNHNVMYWYQQKSSQAPKLLFHYYDKDFNNEADTPDNFQSRRPNTSFCFLDIRSPGLGDTAMYLCATSREGEGNIQYFGAGTRLSVL.

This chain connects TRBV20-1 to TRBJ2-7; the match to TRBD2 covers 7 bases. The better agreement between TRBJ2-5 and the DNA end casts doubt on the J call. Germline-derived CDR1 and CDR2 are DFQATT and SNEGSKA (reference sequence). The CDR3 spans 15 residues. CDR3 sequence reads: CSARKEGGMGETQYF. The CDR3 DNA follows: TGCAGTGCTAGAAAGGAGGGAGGGATGGGAGAGACCCAGTACTTC.

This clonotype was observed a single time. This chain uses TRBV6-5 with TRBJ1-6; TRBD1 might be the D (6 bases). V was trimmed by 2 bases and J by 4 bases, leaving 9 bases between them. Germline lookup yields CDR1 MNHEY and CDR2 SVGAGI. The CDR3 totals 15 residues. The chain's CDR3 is CASSYRTAYNSPLHF. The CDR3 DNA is TGTGCCAGCAGTTACAGGACAGCATATAATTCACCCCTCCACTTT.

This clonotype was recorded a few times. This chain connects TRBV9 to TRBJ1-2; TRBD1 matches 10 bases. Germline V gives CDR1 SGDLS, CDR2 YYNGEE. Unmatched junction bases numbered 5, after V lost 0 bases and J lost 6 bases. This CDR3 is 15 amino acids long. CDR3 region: CASSVERDRGDGYTF. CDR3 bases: TGTGCCAGCAGCGTAGAGCGGGACAGGGGCGATGGCTACACCTTC.

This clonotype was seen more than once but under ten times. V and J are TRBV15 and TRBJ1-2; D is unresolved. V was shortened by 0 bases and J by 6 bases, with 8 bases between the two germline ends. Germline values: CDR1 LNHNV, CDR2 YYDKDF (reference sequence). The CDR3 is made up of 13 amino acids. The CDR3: CATSRDGRDGYTF. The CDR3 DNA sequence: TGTGCCACCAGCAGAGATGGCCGGGATGGCTACACCTTC.

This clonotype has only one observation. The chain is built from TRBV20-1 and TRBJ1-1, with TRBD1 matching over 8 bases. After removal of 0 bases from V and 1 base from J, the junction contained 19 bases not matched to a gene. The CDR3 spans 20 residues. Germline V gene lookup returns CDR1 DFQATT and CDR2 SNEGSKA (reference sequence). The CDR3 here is CSAREEGFPAGTGGNTEAFF. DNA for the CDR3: TGCAGTGCTAGAGAAGAGGGTTTTCCGGCCGGGACAGGAGGGAACACTGAAGCTTTCTTT.

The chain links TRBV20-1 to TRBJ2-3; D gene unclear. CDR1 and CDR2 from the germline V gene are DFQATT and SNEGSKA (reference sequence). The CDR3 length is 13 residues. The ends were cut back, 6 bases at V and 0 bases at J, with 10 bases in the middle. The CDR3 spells CSAKRESTDTQYF. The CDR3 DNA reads TGCAGTGCAAAAAGGGAAAGCACAGATACGCAGTATTTT.

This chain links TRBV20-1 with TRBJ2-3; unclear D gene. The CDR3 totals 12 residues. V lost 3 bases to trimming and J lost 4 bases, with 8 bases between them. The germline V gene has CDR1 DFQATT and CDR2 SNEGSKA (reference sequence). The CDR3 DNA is TGCAGTGCTAGCTTCAGACCAGATACGCAGTATTTT. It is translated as CSASFRPDTQYF.

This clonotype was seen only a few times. The CDR3 region is CASSLWTGGQETQYF. The CDR3 region has the DNA TGCGCCAGCAGCCTCTGGACAGGGGGCCAAGAGACCCAGTACTTC. The rearrangement links TRBV5-1 to TRBJ2-5, with 10 bases matching TRBD1. Losses at the gene ends were 4 bases for V and 1 base for J; bases not matched to a gene: 4. Germline V gene lookup returns CDR1 SGHRS and CDR2 YFSETQ. The CDR3 totals 15 residues.

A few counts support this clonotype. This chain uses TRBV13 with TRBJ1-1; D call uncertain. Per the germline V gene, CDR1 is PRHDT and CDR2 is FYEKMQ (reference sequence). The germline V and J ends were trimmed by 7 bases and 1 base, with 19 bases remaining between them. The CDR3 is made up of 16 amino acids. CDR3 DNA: TGTGCCAGCACCGTTTCACGAAGACTGAAGAACACTGAAGCTTTCTTT. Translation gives CASTVSRRLKNTEAFF.

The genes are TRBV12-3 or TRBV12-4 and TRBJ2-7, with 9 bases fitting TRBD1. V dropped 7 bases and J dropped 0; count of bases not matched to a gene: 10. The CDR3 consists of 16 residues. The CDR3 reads CASNRWGQGGSYEQYF. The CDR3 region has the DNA TGTGCCAGCAATCGGTGGGGACAGGGCGGCTCCTACGAGCAGTACTTC.

The CDR3 here is CSASKGLGRPLHF. DNA for the CDR3: TGCAGTGCTTCCAAAGGGCTAGGTAGGCCCCTCCACTTT. The chain links TRBV20-1 to TRBJ1-6; unclear D gene. Trimming removed 5 bases at V and 13 bases at J, with 18 bases between. This CDR3 is built from 13 residues. Germline-derived CDR1 and CDR2 are DFQATT and SNEGSKA (reference sequence).